This T cell receptor beta chain is drawn from a study of identical twins. This clonotype has more than one count but fewer than ten. As yet, its antigen is unknown. The V gene end was trimmed by 3 bases and the J gene end by 3 bases; junction bases not matched to a gene: 3. The CDR3 extends over 16 amino acids. Germline CDR1 is LNHDA and CDR2 is SQIVND (reference sequence). Notes on the study in general: Invariant MAIT and iNKT cells may have partly biased zero-insertion analyses. Out-of-frame alpha sequences shared between twins exhibited an excess of low generation probability. While abundant cord blood beta clonotypes carried fewer insertions, memory repertoires showed no such pattern.

The cDNA had a unique molecular identifier and a template-switch universal primer site. One entry per CDR3 protein, called by TCRdb with MiXCR from the 5' RACE reads. Of around 650,000 distinct CDR3 sequences listed, around 7.4% are singletons. These data were likewise used in another study, on yellow fever vaccine responses in identical twins.

The chain recombines TRBV19 with TRBJ2-1; 12 positions agree with TRBD2. Input material: PBMCs. This sequence was found in a woman under 30 in good health. CDR3 DNA sequence: TGTGCCAGTAGTATCCGGACTAGCGGGGTCTACAATGAGCAGTTCTTC. Residues: CASSIRTSGVYNEQFF. Full variable domain (remainder filled in from reference TRBV19 and TRBJ2-1): DGGITQSPKYLFRKEGQNVTLSCEQNLNHDAMYWYRQDPGQGLRLIYYSQIVNDFQKGDIAEGYSVSREKKESFPLTVTSAQKNPTAFYLCASSIRTSGVYNEQFFGPGTRLTVL.